What follows are 8 T cell receptor beta chains derived from one specimen sequenced in a study of PD-L1 blockade in urothelial cancer. Only in-frame clones appear in the TCRdb table, and some are missing; sequencing was by immunoSEQ multiplex PCR. The repertoire holds about 36,000 clones, with around 84% as singletons. Time point defined: peripheral blood 6 weeks after treatment start. Sequenced here: PBMCs, sampled around atezolizumab (anti-PD-L1) treatment. These receptors all stem from a man between 40 and 49 years old with urothelial cancer.

This clone was counted once. This chain connects TRBV30 to TRBJ2-3; the match to TRBD2 covers 10 bases. This CDR3 has 15 residues. V gave up 1 base and J gave up 3 bases; unmatched junction bases: 4. Germline values: CDR1 GTSNPN, CDR2 SVGIG (reference sequence). The chain's CDR3 is CAWSALAGVTDTQYF. DNA of the CDR3: TGTGCCTGGAGTGCGCTAGCGGGAGTAACAGATACGCAGTATTTT.

This chain joins TRBV5-4 and TRBJ2-3; 7 bases match TRBD2. Germline-derived CDR1 and CDR2 are SGHNT and YYREEE (reference sequence). J was trimmed by 2 bases and V by 4 bases; bases with no gene match: 7. The CDR3 has 15 amino acids. The CDR3 spells CASSLRTSFTDTQYF. CDR3 coding DNA: TGTGCCAGCAGCCTAAGGACTAGTTTCACAGATACGCAGTATTTT.

This clone was observed a few times. V is TRBV5-5 and J is TRBJ2-1; tentatively, D is TRBD1 (6 bases). CDR1 is SGHKS, CDR2 YYEKEE, per germline (reference sequence). With 4 bases removed from V and 3 bases from J, the gap between germline ends came to 14 bases. The CDR3 length is 15 residues. The CDR3 DNA reads TGTGCCAGCAGCCCGGGGACACGAGTCTACAATGAGCAGTTCTTC. This gives the protein CASSPGTRVYNEQFF.

The chain recombines TRBV27 with TRBJ2-3; D ambiguous. Trimming took off 8 bases at V and 5 bases at J, with 14 bases between the two ends. The V gene's germline CDR1 is MNHEY and CDR2 SMNVEV (reference sequence). The CDR3 sequence is 13 residues long. In nucleotides, the CDR3 is TGTGCCAGCGGCGGAGAGGTGGGAGATACGCAGTATTTT. Encoded protein: CASGGEVGDTQYF.

The CDR3 loop is CASSSPGALLAGGNEQFF. The CDR3, as DNA: TGTGCCAGCAGCTCCCCGGGGGCCCTACTAGCGGGGGGGAATGAGCAGTTCTTC. V gene TRBV7-6 combines with J gene TRBJ2-1, with 13 bases fitting TRBD2. The CDR3 runs 18 residues. Unmatched junction bases numbered 13, after V lost 4 bases and J lost 7 bases. The V gene's germline CDR1 is SGHVS and CDR2 FNYEAQ.

The CDR3 region has the DNA TGCGCCAGCAGGAATTGGGTGTCGGGGGGGTGGAGTGAGCAGTTCTTC. Amino acid sequence: CASRNWVSGGWSEQFF. V is TRBV5-1 and J is TRBJ2-1; 8 bases map to TRBD2. The ends lost 5 bases at V and 9 bases at J; junction bases unmatched: 16. CDR1 SGHRS and CDR2 YFSETQ come from the germline V gene. CDR3 length equals 16 residues.

V and J are TRBV18 and TRBJ2-1; D might be TRBD1 (7 bases). V was trimmed by 0 bases and J by 3 bases, leaving 12 bases between them. Germline values: CDR1 KGHSH, CDR2 LQKENI. CDR3 length: 16 amino acids. CDR3 nucleotide sequence: TGTGCCAGCTCACCACCGGGCAGGGGGGTCTACAATGAGCAGTTCTTC. Residues: CASSPPGRGVYNEQFF.

The chain carries TRBV27 and TRBJ1-4, with a weak D call TRBD1 (5 bases). CDR1 and CDR2 from the germline V gene are MNHEY and SMNVEV (reference sequence). Trimming shortened V by 5 bases and J by 8 bases, and 18 bases separated the two germline ends. CDR3 length: 15 amino acids. The CDR3 sequence is CASSPERGGWEKLFF. CDR3 bases: TGTGCCAGCAGTCCCGAGCGCGGGGGTTGGGAAAAACTGTTTTTT.